This TCR beta chain was profiled in a study of T-cell reconstitution after alpha-beta-depleted transplantation in children (TCRdb year 2016). With regard to the full study: T-cell immune reconstitution after TCRalphabeta/CD19-depleted allogeneic hematopoietic cell transplantation in children was quantitatively tracked in the study by means of TCR repertoire profiling. Summary of the overall study and its limitations: About two months after transplant, the apparently early recovery of alphabetaT-cell counts reportedly depended on just several hundred clones that had expanded rapidly and came from non-depleted graft cells. The frequencies of hyperexpanded clones fell over the following months, and after one year, T-cell counts and TCRbeta diversity were mostly attributed to newly produced T cells. In some patients, high TCRbeta diversity at day 60 was attributed to recipient T cells and intrathymic progenitors that had survived conditioning.

This sample's treatment or condition label indicates: allogeneic hematopoietic cell transplantation with graft depleted of TCRalphabeta T cells and CD19 B cells. Transplant recipients were children who received TCRalphabeta/CD19-depleted allogeneic hematopoietic cell grafts. As concerns this clonotype: Its binding antigen is unknown. The record has no base qualities; no much larger clone is one base away.

Library preparation used PCR. Sequencing used an Illumina HiSeq 2500. TCR libraries were prepared with molecular barcoding, using unique molecular identifiers to normalize TCRbeta repertoire quantification. TCRdb redid the processing of the public reads, applying fastp at Q25 and MiXCR, and retained in-frame beta chains. One record per CDR3 amino acid sequence lists the most common genes and DNA. The sample includes roughly 300,000 distinct CDR3 sequences, with under 14% observed a single time. The ten most abundant clones make up around 24% of the sample. The CDR3 covers 16 residues, taking in both the cysteine and the phenylalanine. CDR3 DNA is the only sequence kept; it has 48 bases, read in frame from the first base. The V and J ends are trimmed by 2 bases and 2 bases, leaving 16 bases between them. The germline V gene (reference sequence) specifies LNHDA as CDR1 and SQIVND as CDR2.

The V and J segments used are TRBV19 and TRBJ2-7; the D gene is perhaps TRBD1, on 6 matching bases. This specimen consisted of peripheral blood, obtained 180 days after TCRalphabeta/CD19-depleted stem cell transplant. The TCR originated in a male patient between 2 and 10 years old who had a stem cell transplant for chronic granulomatous disease, so the T cells may come from the graft donor. CDR3 loop: CASSILGRGVPYEQYF. The bases are TGTGCCAGTAGTATACTGGGCAGGGGAGTTCCCTACGAGCAGTACTTC.